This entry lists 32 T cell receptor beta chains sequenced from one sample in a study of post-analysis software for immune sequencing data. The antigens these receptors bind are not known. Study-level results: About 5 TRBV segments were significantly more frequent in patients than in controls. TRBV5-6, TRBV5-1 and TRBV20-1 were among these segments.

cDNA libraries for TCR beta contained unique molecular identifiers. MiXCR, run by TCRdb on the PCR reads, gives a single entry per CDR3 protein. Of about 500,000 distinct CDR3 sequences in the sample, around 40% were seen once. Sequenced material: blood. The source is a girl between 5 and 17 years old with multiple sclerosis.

The CDR3, as DNA: TGTGCCACCAGTGTCGGGACAGGGGGTCGGTCCTACAATGAGCAGTTCTTC. Its translation is CATSVGTGGRSYNEQFF. The V gene is TRBV24-1, the J gene TRBJ2-1; 11 bases are a match to TRBD1. V gave up 5 bases and J gave up 1 base; unmatched junction bases: 6. CDR1 and CDR2 (germline): KGHDR, SFDVKD. This CDR3 has 17 residues.

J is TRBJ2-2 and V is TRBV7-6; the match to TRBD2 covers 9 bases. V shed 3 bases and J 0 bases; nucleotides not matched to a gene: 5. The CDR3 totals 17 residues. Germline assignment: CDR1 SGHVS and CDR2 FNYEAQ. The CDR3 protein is CASSFEGLATNTGELFF. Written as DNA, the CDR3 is TGTGCCAGCAGCTTCGAAGGACTAGCGACGAACACCGGGGAGCTGTTTTTT.

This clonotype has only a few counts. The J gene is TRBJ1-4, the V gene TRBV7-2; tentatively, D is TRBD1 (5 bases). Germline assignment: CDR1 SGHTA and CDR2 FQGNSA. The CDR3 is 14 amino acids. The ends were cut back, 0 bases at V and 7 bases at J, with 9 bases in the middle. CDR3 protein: CASSLAQGSEKLFF. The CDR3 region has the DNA TGTGCCAGCAGCTTAGCGCAGGGAAGTGAAAAACTGTTTTTT. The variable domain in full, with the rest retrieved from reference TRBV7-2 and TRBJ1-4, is GAGVSQSPSNKVTEKGKDVELRCDPISGHTALYWYRQSLGQGLEFLIYFQGNSAPDKSGLPSDRFSAERTGGSVSTLTIQRTQQEDSAVYLCASSLAQGSEKLFFGSGTQLSVL.

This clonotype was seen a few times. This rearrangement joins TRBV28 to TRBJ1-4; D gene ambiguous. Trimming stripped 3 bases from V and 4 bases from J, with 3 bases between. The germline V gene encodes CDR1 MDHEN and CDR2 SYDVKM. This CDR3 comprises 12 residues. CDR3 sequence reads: CASSFINEKLFF. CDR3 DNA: TGTGCCAGCAGTTTTATTAATGAAAAACTGTTTTTT.

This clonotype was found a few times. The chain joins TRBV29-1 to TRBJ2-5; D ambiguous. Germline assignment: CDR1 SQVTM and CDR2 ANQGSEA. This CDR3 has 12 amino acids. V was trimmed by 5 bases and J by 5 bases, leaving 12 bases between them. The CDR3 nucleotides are TGCAGCGTTAGACACCCCGGGGAGACCCAGTACTTC. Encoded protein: CSVRHPGETQYF.

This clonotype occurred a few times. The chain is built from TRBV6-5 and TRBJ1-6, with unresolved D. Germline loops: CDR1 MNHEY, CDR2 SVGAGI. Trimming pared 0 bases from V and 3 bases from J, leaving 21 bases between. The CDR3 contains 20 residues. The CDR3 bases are TGTGCCAGCAGTTACTCGCCGGTTGTAGAACGGGGAATCTATAATTCACCCCTCCACTTT. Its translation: CASSYSPVVERGIYNSPLHF.

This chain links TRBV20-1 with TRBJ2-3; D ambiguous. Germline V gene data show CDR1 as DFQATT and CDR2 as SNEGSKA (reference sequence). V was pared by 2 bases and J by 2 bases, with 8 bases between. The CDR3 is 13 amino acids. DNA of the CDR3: TGCAGTGCTAGAATCCCAATCACAGATACGCAGTATTTT. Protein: CSARIPITDTQYF.

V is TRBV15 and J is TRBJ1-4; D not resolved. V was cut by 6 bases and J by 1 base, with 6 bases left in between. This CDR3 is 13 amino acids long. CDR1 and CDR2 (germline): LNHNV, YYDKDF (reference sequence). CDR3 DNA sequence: TGTGCCACCAGGCGCGGAACTAATGAAAAACTGTTTTTT. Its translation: CATRRGTNEKLFF. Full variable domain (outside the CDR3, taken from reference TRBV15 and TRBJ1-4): DAMVIQNPRYQVTQFGKPVTLSCSQTLNHNVMYWYQQKSSQAPKLLFHYYDKDFNNEADTPDNFQSRRPNTSFCFLDIRSPGLGDTAMYLCATRRGTNEKLFFGSGTQLSVL.

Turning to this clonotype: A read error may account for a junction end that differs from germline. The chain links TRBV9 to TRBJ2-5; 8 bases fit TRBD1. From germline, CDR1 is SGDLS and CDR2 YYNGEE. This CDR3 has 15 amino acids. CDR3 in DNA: TGTGCCAGCAGCACCCGGGACAGGAGGCAAGGGACCCAGTACTTC. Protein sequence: CASSTRDRRQGTQYF.

This CDR3 reads CASSLSGTATNEKLFF. The CDR3, as DNA: TGCGCCAGCAGCCTTAGTGGCACCGCAACTAATGAAAAACTGTTTTTT. The chain employs TRBV5-1 and TRBJ1-4; D not certain. This CDR3 spans 16 amino acids. The germline gives CDR1 SGHRS, CDR2 YFSETQ. V was trimmed by 4 bases and J by 0 bases, leaving 13 bases between them.

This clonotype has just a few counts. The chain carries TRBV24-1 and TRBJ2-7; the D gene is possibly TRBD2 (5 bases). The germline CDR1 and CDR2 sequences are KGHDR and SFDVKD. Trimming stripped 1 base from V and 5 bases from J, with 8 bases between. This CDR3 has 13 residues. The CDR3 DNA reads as TGTGCCACCAGTGATTTTGAGGGCCACGAGCAGTACTTC. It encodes CATSDFEGHEQYF.

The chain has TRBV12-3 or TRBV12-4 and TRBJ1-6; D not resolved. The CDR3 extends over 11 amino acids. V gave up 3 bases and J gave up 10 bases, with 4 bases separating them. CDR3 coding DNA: TGTGCCAGCAGTTTGAGGTCACCCCTCCACTTT. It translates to CASSLRSPLHF.

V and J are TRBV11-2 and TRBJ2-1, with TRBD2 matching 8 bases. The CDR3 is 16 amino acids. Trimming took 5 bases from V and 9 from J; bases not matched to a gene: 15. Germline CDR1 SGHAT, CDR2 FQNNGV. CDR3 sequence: CASSADSGRATGEQFF. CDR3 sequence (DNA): TGTGCCAGCAGCGCCGACAGCGGGAGAGCCACGGGTGAGCAGTTCTTC.

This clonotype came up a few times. As DNA, the CDR3 is TGTGCCAGCAGCTTAGTTGGCACAAACTATGGCTACACCTTC. Translated, it gives CASSLVGTNYGYTF. The chain combines TRBV7-9 with TRBJ1-2; unclear D gene. Germline CDR1 SEHNR, CDR2 FQNEAQ (reference sequence). The CDR3 is made up of 14 amino acids. V was clipped by 1 base and J by 2 bases, with 8 bases between them.

CDR3 amino acids: CASSLMRETSYEQYF. In DNA, the CDR3 is TGTGCCAGCAGCTTAATGAGGGAGACGTCCTACGAGCAGTACTTC. V and J are TRBV7-3 and TRBJ2-7; TRBD2 might be the D (5 bases). The V end was cut by 1 base, the J end by 1 base, with 11 bases between. The CDR3 extends over 15 amino acids. Germline CDR1 and CDR2: SGHTA and FQGTGA.

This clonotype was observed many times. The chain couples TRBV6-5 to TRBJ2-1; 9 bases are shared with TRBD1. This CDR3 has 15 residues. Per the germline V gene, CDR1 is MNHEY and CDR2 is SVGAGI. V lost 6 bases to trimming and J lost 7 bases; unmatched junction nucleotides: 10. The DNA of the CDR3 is TGTGCCAGCAGCCTAGGACAGGGGCGAGGAAATGAGCAGTTCTTC. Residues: CASSLGQGRGNEQFF.

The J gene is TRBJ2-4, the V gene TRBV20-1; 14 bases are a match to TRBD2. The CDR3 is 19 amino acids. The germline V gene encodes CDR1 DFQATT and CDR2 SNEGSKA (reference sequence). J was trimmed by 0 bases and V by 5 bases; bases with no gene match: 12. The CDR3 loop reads CSAFTGTSGGLLAKNIQYF. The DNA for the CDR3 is TGCAGTGCTTTCACCGGGACTAGCGGGGGATTACTAGCCAAAAACATTCAGTACTTC.

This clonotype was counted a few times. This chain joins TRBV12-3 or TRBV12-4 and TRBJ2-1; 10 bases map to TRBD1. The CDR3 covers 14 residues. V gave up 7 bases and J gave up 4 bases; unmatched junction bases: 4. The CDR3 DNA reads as TGTGCCAGCACCTCGGACAGGGGGTACAATGAGCAGTTCTTC. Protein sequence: CASTSDRGYNEQFF.

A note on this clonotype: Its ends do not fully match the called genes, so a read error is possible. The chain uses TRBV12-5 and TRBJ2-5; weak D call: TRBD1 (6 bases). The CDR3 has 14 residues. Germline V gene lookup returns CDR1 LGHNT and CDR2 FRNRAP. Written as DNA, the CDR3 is TGTGCTAGTGGTCTGGGACAAATCGGCGAGACCCTGTACTTC. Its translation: CASGLGQIGETLYF.

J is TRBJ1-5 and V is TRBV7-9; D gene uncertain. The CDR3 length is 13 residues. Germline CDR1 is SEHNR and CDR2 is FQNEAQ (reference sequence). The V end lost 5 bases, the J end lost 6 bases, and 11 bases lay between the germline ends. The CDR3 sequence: CASSPEVGQPQHF. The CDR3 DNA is TGTGCCAGCAGCCCAGAGGTTGGTCAGCCCCAGCATTTT.

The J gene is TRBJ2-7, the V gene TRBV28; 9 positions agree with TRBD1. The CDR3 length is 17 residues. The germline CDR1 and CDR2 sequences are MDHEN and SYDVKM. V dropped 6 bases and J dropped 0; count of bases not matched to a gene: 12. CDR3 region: CASRDLPGQGPSYEQYF. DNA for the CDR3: TGTGCCAGCAGGGACCTACCGGGACAGGGTCCCTCCTACGAGCAGTACTTC.

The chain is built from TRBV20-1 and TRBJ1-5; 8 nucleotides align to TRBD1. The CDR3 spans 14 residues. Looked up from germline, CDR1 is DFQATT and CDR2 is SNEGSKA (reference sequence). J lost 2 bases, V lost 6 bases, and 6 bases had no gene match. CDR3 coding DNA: TGCAGTGCAGCACAGGGGGTTGGCAATCAGCCCCAGCATTTT. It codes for CSAAQGVGNQPQHF.

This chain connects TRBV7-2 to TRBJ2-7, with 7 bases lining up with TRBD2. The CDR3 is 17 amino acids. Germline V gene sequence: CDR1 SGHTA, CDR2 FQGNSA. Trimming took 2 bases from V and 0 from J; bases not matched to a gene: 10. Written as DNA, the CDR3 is TGTGCCAGCAGCTTATACCCTAGCGGAACTACCTCCTACGAGCAGTACTTC. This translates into CASSLYPSGTTSYEQYF.

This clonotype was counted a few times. CDR3 loop: CASSGRLAGDQETQYF. DNA of the CDR3: TGTGCCAGCAGCGGCCGACTAGCGGGGGATCAAGAGACCCAGTACTTC. The rearrangement uses TRBV9 and TRBJ2-5; 12 bases match TRBD2. Looked up from germline, CDR1 is SGDLS and CDR2 is YYNGEE. Trimming removed 3 bases from V and 2 bases from J; junction bases left unmatched: 5. This CDR3 is built from 16 residues.

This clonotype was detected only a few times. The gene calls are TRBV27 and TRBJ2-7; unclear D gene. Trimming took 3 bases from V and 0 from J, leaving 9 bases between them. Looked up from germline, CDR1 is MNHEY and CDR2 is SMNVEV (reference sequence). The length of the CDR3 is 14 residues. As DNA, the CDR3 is TGTGCCAGCAGTTTCGGACGGAGCTCCTACGAGCAGTACTTC. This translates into CASSFGRSSYEQYF.

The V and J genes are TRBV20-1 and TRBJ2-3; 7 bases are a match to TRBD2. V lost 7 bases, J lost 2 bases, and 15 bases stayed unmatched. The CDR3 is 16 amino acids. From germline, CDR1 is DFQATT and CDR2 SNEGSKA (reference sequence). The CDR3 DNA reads TGCAGTGTTATAAATCCGCGGGCGGGAGTCACAGATACGCAGTATTTT. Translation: CSVINPRAGVTDTQYF.

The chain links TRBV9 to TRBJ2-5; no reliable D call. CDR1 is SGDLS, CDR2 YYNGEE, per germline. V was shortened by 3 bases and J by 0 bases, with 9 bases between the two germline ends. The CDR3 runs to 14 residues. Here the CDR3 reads CASSAEGHQETQYF. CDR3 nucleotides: TGTGCCAGCAGCGCAGAAGGGCACCAAGAGACCCAGTACTTC.

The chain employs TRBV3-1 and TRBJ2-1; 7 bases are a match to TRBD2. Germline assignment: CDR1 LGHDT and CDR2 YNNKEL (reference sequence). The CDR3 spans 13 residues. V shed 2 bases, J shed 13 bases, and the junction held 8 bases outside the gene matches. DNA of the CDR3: TGTGCCAGCAGCCAACTAGCGGAGAGGGGACAGTTCTTC. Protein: CASSQLAERGQFF.

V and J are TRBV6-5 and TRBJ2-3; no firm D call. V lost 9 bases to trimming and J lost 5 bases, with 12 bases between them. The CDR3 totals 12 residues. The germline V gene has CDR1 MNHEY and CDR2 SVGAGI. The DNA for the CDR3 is TGTGCCAGGCGATCTTCCGGAGATACGCAGTATTTT. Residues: CARRSSGDTQYF.

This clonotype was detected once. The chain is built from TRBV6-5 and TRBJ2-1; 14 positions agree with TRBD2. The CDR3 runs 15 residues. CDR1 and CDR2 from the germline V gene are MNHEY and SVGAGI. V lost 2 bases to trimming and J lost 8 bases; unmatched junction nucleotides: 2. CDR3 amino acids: CASSYPGLAGDEQFF. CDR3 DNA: TGTGCCAGCAGTTACCCGGGACTAGCGGGAGATGAGCAGTTCTTC.

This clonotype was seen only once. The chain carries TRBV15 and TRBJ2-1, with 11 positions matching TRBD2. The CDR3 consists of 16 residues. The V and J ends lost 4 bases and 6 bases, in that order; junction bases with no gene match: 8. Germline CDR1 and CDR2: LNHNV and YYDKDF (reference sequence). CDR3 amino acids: CATSNLTSGRANEQFF. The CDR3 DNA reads TGTGCCACCAGCAATCTCACTAGCGGGAGAGCCAATGAGCAGTTCTTC.

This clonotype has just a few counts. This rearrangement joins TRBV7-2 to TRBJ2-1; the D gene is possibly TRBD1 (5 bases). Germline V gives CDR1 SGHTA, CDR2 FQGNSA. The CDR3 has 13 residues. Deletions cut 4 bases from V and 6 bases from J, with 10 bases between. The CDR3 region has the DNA TGTGCCAGCAGCTCTCGCGACAGCAATGAGCAGTTCTTC. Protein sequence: CASSSRDSNEQFF.